The 11 T cell receptor beta chains in this list originate from one sample, sequenced in a study of OX40 agonist ivuxolimab in advanced cancers. Sequencing was performed with immunoSEQ multiplex PCR; in TCRdb, only in-frame clones are kept and a portion is missing. Among 85,000 to 120,000 clones listed, less than 95% were seen once. Specimen: CD4+ or CD8+ T cells sorted from blood, collected in a trial of the OX40 agonist ivuxolimab. The source is an adult with an advanced solid tumor such as melanoma, head and neck, liver or kidney cancer.

The chain joins TRBV12-1 to TRBJ1-6. TRBV12-1 is a pseudogene. The CDR3 runs 16 residues. CDR3 protein: CASSFAQGRGNSPLHF. The CDR3 DNA reads as TGTGCCAGCAGCTTTGCGCAGGGGCGGGGGAATTCACCCCTCCACTTT.

The V gene is TRBV7-8, the J gene TRBJ1-2; 9 bases align to TRBD1. CDR1 and CDR2 from the germline V gene are SGHVS and FQNEAQ. This CDR3 has 12 amino acids. Germline trimming cut 6 bases from V and 8 bases from J; bases unmatched to any gene: 4. CDR3 in amino acids: CASSSTGGGYTF. In DNA, the CDR3 is TGTGCCAGCAGTTCTACAGGGGGCGGCTACACCTTC.

This clone showed up just once. The chain has TRBV19 and TRBJ2-1, with TRBD2 identical over 13 bases. The CDR3 runs 17 residues. V dropped 1 base and J dropped 2; count of bases not matched to a gene: 2. The germline gives CDR1 LNHDA, CDR2 SQIVND (reference sequence). The CDR3 nucleotides are TGTGCCAGTAGTATAGTGACTAGCGGGGGGACCTACAATGAGCAGTTCTTC. Encoded protein: CASSIVTSGGTYNEQFF.

This chain joins TRBV7-2 and TRBJ2-5, with D tentatively TRBD1 (5 bases). The CDR3 extends over 14 amino acids. Trimming left V 1 base short and J 0 bases short, with 6 bases between. Germline V gene sequence: CDR1 SGHTA, CDR2 FQGNSA. CDR3 coding DNA: TGTGCCAGCAGCTTAGGACAGAACCAAGAGACCCAGTACTTC. This gives the protein CASSLGQNQETQYF. The full variable domain, with the rest looked up from reference TRBV7-2 and TRBJ2-5, is GAGVSQSPSNKVTEKGKDVELRCDPISGHTALYWYRQSLGQGLEFLIYFQGNSAPDKSGLPSDRFSAERTGGSVSTLTIQRTQQEDSAVYLCASSLGQNQETQYFGPGTRLLVL.

The chain is built from TRBV7-3 and TRBJ1-6; D possibly corresponds to TRBD1 (6 bases). V was pared by 3 bases and J by 5 bases, with 20 bases between. The CDR3 has 18 amino acids. In germline, CDR1 is SGHTA, CDR2 FQGTGA. CDR3 sequence (DNA): TGTGCCAGCAGCTTTAACTATGGCCGACAGGTTCATAATTCACCCCTCCACTTT. This codes for CASSFNYGRQVHNSPLHF.

The genes are TRBV4-3 and TRBJ1-4; D not certain. Trimming removed 4 bases at V and 5 bases at J, with 11 bases between. The CDR3 runs to 14 residues. The germline gives CDR1 LGHNA, CDR2 YSLEER. This CDR3 is CASSRWALNEKLFF. The CDR3 DNA reads as TGCGCCAGCAGCCGATGGGCCCTCAATGAAAAACTGTTTTTT.

The gene calls are TRBV5-6 and TRBJ2-7; TRBD1 aligns across 7 bases. The germline V gene encodes CDR1 SGHDT and CDR2 YYEEEE. This CDR3 is built from 15 residues. V was pared by 4 bases and J by 3 bases, with 10 bases of the junction left unmatched. The CDR3 DNA follows: TGTGCCAGCAGCCCGAGACAGGGTAGAATCTACGAGCAGTACTTC. It codes for CASSPRQGRIYEQYF.

The chain combines TRBV19 with TRBJ1-5; no clear D gene. The germline V and J ends were trimmed by 4 bases and 4 bases, with 14 bases remaining between them. This CDR3 has 15 amino acids. Per the germline V gene, CDR1 is LNHDA and CDR2 is SQIVND (reference sequence). The CDR3: CASSRNRELNQPQHF. The DNA of the CDR3 is TGTGCCAGTAGTAGGAACCGGGAATTAAATCAGCCCCAGCATTTT.

CDR3 sequence reads: CASSARTSNTGELFF. The CDR3 nucleotides read TGTGCCAGCAGTGCTAGGACATCTAACACCGGGGAGCTGTTTTTT. The J gene is TRBJ2-2, the V gene TRBV6-4; TRBD1 is a possible D gene (5 bases). Germline V lookup: CDR1 MRHNA, CDR2 SNTAGT. The CDR3 runs 15 residues. V lost 4 bases and J 2 bases, leaving 11 bases between the germline ends.

V gene TRBV7-9 combines with J gene TRBJ1-4; D not certain. CDR1 and CDR2 from the germline V gene are SEHNR and FQNEAQ (reference sequence). The CDR3 is 14 amino acids. With 1 base removed from V and 8 bases from J, the gap between germline ends came to 11 bases. CDR3 loop: CASSLDGPGEKLFF. As DNA, the CDR3 is TGTGCCAGCAGCTTAGATGGGCCGGGGGAAAAACTGTTTTTT.

The chain links TRBV5-1 to TRBJ1-2; 8 bases are shared with TRBD1. The CDR3 contains 13 residues. Germline assignment: CDR1 SGHRS and CDR2 YFSETQ. The J segment lost 8 bases and the V segment lost 4 bases, leaving 7 bases of the junction unmatched. Written as DNA, the CDR3 is TGCGCCAGCAGCCACGGACAGGGAGAAGGCTACACCTTC. Its translation is CASSHGQGEGYTF.